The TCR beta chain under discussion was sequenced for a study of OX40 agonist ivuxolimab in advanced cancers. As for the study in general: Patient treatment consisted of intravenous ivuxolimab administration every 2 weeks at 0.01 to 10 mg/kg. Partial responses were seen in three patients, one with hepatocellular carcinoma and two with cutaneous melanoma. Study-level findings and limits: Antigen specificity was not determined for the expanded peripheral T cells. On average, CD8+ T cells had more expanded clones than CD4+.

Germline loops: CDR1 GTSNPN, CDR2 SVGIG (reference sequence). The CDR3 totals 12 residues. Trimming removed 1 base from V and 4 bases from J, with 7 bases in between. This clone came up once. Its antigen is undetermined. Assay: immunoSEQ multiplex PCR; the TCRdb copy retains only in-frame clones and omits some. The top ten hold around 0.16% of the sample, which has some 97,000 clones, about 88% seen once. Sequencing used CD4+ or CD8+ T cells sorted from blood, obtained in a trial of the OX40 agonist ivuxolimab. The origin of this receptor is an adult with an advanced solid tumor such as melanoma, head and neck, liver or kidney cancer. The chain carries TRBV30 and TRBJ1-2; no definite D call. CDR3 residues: CAWSGDRYGYTF. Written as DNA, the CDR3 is TGTGCCTGGAGTGGGGATCGCTATGGCTACACCTTC. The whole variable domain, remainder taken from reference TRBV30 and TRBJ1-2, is SQTIHQWPATLVQPVGSPLSLECTVEGTSNPNLYWYRQAAGRGLQLLFYSVGIGQISSEVPQNLSASRPQDRQFILSSKKLLLSDSGFYLCAWSGDRYGYTFGSGTRLTVV.